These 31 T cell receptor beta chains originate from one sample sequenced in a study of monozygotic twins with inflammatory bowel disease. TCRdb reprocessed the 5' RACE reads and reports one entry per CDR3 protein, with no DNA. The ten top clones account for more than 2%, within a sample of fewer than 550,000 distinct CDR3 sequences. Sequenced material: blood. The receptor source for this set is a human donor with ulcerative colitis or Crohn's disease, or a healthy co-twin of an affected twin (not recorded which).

The CDR3: CASSQVSSGPETSTDTQYF. The chain joins TRBV4-3 to TRBJ2-3; without DNA, the TCRdb call of TRBD1 cannot be checked. CDR1 is LGHNA and CDR2 is YSLEER in the germline V gene. This CDR3 comprises 19 residues.

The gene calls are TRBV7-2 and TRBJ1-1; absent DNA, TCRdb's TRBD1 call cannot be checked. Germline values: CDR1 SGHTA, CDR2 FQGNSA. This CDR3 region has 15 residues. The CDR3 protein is CASSLSGTGKPEAFF.

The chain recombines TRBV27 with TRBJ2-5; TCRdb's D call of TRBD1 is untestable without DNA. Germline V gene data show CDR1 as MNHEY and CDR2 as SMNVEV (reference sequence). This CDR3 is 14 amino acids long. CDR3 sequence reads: CASCFIGQRETQYF.

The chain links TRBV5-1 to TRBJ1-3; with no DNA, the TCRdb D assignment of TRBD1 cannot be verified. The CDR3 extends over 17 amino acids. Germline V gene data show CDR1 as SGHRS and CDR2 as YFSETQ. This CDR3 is CASSDMGPESSGNTVYF.

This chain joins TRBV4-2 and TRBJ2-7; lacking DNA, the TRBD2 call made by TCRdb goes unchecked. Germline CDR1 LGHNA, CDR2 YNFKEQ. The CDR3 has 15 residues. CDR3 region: CASSQDPGGAYEQYF.

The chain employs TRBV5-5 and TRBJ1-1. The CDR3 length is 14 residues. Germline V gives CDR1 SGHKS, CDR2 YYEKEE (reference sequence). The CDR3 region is CASSLALAPTEAFF.

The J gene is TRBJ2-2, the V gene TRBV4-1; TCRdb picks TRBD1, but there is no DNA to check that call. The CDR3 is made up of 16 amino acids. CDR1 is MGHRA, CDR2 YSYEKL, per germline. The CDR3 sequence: CASSLRDRANTGELFF.

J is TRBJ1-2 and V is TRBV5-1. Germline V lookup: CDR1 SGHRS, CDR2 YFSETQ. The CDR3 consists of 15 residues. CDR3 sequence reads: CASSPQTGLDYGYTF.

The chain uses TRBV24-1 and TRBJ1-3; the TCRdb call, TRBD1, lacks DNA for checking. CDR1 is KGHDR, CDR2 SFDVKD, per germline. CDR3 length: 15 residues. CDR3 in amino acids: CATSDARDSGNTIYF.

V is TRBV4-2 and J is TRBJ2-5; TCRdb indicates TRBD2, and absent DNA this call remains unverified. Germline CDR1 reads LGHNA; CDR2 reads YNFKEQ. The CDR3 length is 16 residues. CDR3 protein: CASSQPIAGAQETQYF.

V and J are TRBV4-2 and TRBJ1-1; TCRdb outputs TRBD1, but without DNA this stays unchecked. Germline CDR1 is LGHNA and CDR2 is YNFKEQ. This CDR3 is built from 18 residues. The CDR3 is CASSLVSVGGRVYTEAFF.

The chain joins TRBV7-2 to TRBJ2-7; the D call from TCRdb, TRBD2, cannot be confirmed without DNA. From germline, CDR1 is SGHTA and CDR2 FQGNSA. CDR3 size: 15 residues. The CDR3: CASSLDRGGAYEQYF.

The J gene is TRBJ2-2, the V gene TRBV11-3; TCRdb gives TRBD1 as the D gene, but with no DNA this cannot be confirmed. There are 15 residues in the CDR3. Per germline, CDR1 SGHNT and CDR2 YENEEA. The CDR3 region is CASSHRGANTGELFF.

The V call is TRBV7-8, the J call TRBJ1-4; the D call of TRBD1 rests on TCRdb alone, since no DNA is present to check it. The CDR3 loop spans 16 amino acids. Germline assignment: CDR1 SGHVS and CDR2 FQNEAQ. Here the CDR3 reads CASSVTGSGFNEKLFF.

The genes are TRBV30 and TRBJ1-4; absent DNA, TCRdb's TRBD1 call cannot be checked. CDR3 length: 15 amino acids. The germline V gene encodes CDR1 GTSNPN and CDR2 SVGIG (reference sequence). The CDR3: CAYRDRESGGEKLFF.

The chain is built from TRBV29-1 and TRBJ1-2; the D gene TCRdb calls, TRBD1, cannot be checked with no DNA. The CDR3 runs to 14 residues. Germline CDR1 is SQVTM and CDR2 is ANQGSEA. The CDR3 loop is CSVEKSRRGADYTF.

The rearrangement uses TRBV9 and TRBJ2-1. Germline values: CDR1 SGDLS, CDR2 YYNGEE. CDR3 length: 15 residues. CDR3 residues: CASSSSGRPYNEQFF.

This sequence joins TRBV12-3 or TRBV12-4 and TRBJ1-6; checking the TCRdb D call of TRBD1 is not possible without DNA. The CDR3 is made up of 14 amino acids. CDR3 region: CASRVDRGNSPLHF.

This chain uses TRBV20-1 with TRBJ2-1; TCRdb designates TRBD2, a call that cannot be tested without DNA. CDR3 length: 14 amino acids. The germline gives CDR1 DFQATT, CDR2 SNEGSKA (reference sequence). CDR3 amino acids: CSARETSGYNEQYF.

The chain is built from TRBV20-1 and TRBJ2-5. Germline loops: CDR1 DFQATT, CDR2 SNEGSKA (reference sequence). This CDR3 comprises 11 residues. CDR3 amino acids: CSASDRGTQYF.

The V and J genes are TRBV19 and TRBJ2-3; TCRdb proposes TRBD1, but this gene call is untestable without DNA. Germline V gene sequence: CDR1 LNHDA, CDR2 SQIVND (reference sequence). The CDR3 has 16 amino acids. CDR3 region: CASSIGQGFMADTQYF.

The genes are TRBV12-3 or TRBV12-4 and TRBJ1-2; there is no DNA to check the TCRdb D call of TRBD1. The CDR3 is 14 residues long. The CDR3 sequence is CASSSPDRGHGYTF.

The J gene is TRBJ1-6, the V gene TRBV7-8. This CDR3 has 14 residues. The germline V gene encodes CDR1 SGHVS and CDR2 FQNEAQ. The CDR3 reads CASSQGSGNSPLHF.

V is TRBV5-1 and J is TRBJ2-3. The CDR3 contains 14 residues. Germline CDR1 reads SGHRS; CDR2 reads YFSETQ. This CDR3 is CASSFWTSTDTQYF. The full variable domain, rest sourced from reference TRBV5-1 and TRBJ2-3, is KAGVTQTPRYLIKTRGQQVTLSCSPISGHRSVSWYQQTPGQGLQFLFEYFSETQRNKGNFPGRFSGRQFSNSRSEMNVSTLELGDSALYLCASSFWTSTDTQYFGPGTRLTVL.

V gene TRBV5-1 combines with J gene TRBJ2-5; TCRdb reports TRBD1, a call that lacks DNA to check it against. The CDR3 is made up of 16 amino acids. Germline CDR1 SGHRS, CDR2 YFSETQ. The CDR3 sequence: CASSLGGTGLEETQYF.

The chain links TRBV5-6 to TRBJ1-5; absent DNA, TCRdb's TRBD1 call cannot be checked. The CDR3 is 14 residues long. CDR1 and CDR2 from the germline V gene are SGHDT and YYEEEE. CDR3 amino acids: CASSPRDSYQPQHF.

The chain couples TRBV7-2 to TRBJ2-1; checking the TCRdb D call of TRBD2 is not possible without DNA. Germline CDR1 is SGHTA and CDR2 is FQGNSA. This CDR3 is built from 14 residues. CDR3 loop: CASSLMGREDEQFF.

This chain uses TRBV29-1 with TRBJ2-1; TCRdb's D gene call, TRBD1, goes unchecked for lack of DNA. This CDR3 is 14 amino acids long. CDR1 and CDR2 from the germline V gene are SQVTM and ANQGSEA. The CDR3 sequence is CSVPGGAGRDEQFF.

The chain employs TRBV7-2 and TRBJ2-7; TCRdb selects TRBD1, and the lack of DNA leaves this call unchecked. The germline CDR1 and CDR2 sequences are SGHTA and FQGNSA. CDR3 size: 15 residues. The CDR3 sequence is CASSLDRGIAYEQYF. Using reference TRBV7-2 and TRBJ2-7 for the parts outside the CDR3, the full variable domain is GAGVSQSPSNKVTEKGKDVELRCDPISGHTALYWYRQSLGQGLEFLIYFQGNSAPDKSGLPSDRFSAERTGGSVSTLTIQRTQQEDSAVYLCASSLDRGIAYEQYFGPGTRLTVT.

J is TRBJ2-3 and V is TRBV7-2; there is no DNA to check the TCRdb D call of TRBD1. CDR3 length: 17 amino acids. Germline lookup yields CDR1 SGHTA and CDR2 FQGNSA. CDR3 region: CASSFSPPAVLTDTQYF.

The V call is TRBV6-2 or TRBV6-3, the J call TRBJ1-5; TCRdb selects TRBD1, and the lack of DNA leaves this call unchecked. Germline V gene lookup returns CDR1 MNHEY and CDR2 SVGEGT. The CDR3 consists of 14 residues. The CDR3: CASRATGSHQPQHF.